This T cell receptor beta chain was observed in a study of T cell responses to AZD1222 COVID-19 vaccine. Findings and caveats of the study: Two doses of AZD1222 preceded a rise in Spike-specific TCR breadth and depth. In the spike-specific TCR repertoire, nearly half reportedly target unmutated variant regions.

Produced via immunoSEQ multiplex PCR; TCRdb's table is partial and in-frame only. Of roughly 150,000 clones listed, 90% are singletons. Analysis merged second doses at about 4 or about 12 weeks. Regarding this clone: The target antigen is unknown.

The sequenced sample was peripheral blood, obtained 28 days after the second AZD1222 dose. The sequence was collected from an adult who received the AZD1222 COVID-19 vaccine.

The CDR3 sequence is CAISLGGNNQPQHF. CDR3 bases: TGTGCCATCAGTCTCGGGGGCAACAATCAGCCCCAGCATTTT. The rearrangement uses TRBV10-3 and TRBJ1-5, with D perhaps matching TRBD1 (6 bases). The CDR3 totals 14 residues. The V gene's germline CDR1 is ENHRY and CDR2 SYGVKD. With 5 bases removed from V and 3 bases from J, the gap between germline ends came to 11 bases.